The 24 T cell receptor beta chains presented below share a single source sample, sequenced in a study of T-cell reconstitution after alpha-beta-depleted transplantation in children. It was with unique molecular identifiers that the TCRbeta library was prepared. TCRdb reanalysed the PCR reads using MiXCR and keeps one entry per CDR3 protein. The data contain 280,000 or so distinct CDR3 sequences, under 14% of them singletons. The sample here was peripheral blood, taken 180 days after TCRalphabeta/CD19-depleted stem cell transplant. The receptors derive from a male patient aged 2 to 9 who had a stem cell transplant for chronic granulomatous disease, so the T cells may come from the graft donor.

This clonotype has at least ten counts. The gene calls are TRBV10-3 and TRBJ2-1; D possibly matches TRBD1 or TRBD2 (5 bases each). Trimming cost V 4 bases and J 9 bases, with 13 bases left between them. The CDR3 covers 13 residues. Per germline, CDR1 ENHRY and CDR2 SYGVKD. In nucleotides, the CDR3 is TGTGCCATCAGTGGCCGGGACCTGTCTGAGCAGTTCTTC. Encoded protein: CAISGRDLSEQFF.

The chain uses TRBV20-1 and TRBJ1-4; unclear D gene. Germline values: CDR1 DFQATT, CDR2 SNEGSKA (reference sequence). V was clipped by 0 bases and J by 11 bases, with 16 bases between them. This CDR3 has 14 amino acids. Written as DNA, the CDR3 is TGCAGTGCTAGAGAAAGGGCGCGGAGTGAGAAACTGTTTTTT. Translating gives CSARERARSEKLFF.

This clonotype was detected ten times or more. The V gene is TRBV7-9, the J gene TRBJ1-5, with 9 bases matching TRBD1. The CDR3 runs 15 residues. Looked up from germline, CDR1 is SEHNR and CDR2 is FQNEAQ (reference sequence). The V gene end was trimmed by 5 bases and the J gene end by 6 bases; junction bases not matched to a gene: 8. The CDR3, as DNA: TGTGCCAGCAGCCCCAACAGGGGGCGAGGTCAGCCCCAGCATTTT. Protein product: CASSPNRGRGQPQHF. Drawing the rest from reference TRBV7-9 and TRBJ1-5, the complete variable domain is DTGVSQNPRHKITKRGQNVTFRCDPISEHNRLYWYRQTLGQGPEFLTYFQNEAQLEKSRLLSDRFSAERPKGSFSTLEIQRTEQGDSAMYLCASSPNRGRGQPQHFGDGTRLSIL.

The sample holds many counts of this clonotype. The CDR3 nucleotides read TGTGCCAGCAGCCGCGGCGGAGGCACCGGCACAGATACGCAGTATTTT. This codes for CASSRGGGTGTDTQYF. The V and J genes are TRBV7-3 and TRBJ2-3; possible D gene TRBD2, 5 bases. The germline CDR1 and CDR2 sequences are SGHTA and FQGTGA. V shed 5 bases and J shed 1 base, with 16 bases lying between them. The CDR3 spans 16 residues.

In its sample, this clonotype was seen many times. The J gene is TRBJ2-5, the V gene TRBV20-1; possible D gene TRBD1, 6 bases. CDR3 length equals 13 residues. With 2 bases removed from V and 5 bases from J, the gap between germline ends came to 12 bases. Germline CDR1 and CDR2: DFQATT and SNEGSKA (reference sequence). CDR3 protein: CSARQQGRETQYF. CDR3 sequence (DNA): TGCAGTGCTAGACAACAGGGAAGGGAGACCCAGTACTTC.

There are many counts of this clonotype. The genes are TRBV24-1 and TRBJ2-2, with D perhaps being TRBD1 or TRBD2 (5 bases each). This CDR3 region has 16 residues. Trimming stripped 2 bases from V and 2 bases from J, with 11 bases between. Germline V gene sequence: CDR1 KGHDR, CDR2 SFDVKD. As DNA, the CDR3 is TGTGCCACCAGTGATTCCGGGACGGGAAACACCGGGGAGCTGTTTTTT. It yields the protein CATSDSGTGNTGELFF.

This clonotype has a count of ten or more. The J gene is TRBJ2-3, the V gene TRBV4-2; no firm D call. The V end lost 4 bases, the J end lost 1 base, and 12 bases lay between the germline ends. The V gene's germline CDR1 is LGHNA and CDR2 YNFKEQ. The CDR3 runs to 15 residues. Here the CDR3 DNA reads TGTGCCAGCAGCCTAAGTTGGCAGGGCACAGATACGCAGTATTTT. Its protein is CASSLSWQGTDTQYF.

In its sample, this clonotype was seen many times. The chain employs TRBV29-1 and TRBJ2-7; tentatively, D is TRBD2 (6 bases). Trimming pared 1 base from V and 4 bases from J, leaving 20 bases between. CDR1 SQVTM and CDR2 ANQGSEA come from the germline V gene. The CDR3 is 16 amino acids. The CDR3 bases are TGCAGCGTTGAAGGGGTTCGCGGGGCGCTCCCATACGAGCAGTACTTC. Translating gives CSVEGVRGALPYEQYF.

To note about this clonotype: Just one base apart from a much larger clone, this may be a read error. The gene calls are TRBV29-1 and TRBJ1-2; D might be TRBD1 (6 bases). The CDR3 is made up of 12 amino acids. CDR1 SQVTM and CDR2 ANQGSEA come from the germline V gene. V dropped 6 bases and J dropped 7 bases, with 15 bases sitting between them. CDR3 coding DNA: TGCAGCGTCCGGGGGGCAAATGGTGGCTACACCTTC. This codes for CSVRGANGGYTF.

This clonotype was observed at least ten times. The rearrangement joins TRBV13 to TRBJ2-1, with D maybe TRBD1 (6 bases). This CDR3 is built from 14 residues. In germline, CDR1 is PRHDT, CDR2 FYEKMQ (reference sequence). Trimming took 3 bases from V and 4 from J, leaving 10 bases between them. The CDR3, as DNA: TGTGCCAGCAGCTTTCGTCAGGGGTACAATGAGCAGTTCTTC. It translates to CASSFRQGYNEQFF.

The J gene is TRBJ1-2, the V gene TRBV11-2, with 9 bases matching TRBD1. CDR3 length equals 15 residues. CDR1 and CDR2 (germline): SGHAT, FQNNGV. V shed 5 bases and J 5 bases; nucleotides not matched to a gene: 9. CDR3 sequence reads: CASSRDREVTYGYTF. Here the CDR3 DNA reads TGTGCCAGCAGCCGGGACAGGGAAGTTACTTATGGCTACACCTTC.

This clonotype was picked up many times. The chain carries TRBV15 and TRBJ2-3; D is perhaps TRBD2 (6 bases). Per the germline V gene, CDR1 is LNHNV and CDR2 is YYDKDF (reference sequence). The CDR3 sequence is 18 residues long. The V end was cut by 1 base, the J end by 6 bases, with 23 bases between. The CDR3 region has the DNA TGTGCCACCAGCAGAGTGGACTCATCCCCTCGCCGGGAGGATACGCAGTATTTT. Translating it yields CATSRVDSSPRREDTQYF.

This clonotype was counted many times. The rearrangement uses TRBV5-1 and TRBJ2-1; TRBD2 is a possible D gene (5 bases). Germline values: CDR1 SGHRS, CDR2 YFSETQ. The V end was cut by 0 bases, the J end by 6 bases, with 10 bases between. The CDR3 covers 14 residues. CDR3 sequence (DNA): TGCGCCAGCAGCTTGGGGGAGCTCAGCAATGAGCAGTTCTTC. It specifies CASSLGELSNEQFF.

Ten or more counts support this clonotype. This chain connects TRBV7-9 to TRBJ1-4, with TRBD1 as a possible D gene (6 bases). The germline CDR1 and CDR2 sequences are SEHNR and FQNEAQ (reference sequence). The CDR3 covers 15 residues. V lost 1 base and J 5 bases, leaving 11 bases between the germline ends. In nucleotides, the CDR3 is TGTGCCAGCAGCTTAGGGGGGGGGCCGAATGAAAAACTGTTTTTT. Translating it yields CASSLGGGPNEKLFF.

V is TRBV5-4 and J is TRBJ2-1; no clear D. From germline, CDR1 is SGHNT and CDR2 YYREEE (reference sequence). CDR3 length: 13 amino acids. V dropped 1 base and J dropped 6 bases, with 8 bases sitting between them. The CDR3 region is CASSLNPTNEQFF. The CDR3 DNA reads TGTGCCAGCAGCTTGAACCCGACCAATGAGCAGTTCTTC. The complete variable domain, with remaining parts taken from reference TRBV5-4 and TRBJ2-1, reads ETGVTQSPTHLIKTRGQQVTLRCSSQSGHNTVSWYQQALGQGPQFIFQYYREEENGRGNFPPRFSGLQFPNYSSELNVNALELDDSALYLCASSLNPTNEQFFGPGTRLTVL.

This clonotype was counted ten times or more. The CDR3 here is CASSLVTSGRANEQFF. The CDR3 DNA follows: TGTGCCAGCAGTTTGGTGACTAGCGGGAGGGCCAATGAGCAGTTCTTC. The chain joins TRBV12-3 or TRBV12-4 to TRBJ2-1, with 14 bases aligning to TRBD2. The CDR3 contains 16 residues. V lost 3 bases, J lost 6 bases, and 4 bases stayed unmatched.

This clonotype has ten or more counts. The CDR3 region has the DNA TGTGCCAGCAGCTTACTTGGAGGTAACAATGAGCAGTTCTTC. Translated, it gives CASSLLGGNNEQFF. V usage is TRBV11-3 and J usage is TRBJ2-1; TRBD2 might be the D (5 bases). Germline loops: CDR1 SGHNT, CDR2 YENEEA. V lost 2 bases and J 5 bases, leaving 10 bases between the germline ends. The CDR3 length is 14 residues.

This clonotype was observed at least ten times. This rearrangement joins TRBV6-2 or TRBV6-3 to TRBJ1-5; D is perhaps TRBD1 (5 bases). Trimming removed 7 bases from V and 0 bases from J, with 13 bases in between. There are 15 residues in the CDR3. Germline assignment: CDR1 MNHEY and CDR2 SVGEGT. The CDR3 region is CASTSGRYSNQPQHF. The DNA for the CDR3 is TGTGCCAGCACCTCGGGACGCTATAGCAATCAGCCCCAGCATTTT.

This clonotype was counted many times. CDR3 nucleotides: TGTGCCAGCGGATTTTCGCCCTTAGCAGGGAACACTGAAGCTTTCTTT. It codes for CASGFSPLAGNTEAFF. V and J are TRBV28 and TRBJ1-1; D gene ambiguous. Trimming left V 8 bases short and J 1 base short, with 20 bases between. This CDR3 has 16 residues. Germline assignment: CDR1 MDHEN and CDR2 SYDVKM.

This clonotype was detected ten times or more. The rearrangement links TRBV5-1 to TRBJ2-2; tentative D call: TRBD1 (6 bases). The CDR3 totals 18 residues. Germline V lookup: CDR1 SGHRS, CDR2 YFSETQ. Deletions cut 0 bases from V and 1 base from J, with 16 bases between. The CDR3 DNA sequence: TGCGCCAGCAGCTTGGGGCGGCCGGGACACTTGAACACCGGGGAGCTGTTTTTT. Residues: CASSLGRPGHLNTGELFF.

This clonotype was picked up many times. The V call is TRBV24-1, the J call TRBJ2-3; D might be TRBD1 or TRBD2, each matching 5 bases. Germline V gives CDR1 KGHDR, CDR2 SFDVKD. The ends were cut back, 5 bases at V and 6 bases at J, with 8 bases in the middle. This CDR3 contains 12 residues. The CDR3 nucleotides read TGTGCCACCAGTGCTTGGGGGGATACGCAGTATTTT. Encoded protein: CATSAWGDTQYF.

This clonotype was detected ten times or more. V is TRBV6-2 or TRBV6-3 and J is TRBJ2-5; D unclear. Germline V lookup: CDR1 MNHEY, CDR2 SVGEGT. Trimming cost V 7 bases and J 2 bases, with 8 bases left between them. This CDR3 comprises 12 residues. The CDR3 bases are TGTGCCAGCAAGGCAGGTCAAGAGACCCAGTACTTC. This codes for CASKAGQETQYF.

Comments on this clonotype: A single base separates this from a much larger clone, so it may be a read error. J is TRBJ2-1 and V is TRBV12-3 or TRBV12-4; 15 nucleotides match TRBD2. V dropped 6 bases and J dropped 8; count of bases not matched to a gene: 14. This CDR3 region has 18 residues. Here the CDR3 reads CASRKLRTSGRGYHEQFF. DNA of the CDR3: TGTGCCAGCAGAAAGTTAAGGACTAGCGGGAGGGGGTACCATGAGCAGTTCTTC.

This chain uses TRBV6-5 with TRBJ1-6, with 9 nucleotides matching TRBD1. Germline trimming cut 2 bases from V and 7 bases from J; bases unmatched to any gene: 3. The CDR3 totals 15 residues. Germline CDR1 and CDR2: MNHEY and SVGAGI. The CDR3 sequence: CASSYTTGGNSPLHF. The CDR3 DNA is TGTGCCAGCAGTTACACGACAGGGGGGAATTCACCCCTCCACTTT.